This TCR beta chain was captured by sequencing in a study of CD8 T cells in Susac syndrome. Regarding the study as a whole: The study acknowledged a relatively small number of individuals in its TCR sequencing and HLA analysis.

Trimming stripped 6 bases from V and 9 bases from J, with 15 bases between. Germline-derived CDR1 and CDR2 are SQVTM and ANQGSEA. The CDR3 spans 12 residues. Sequencing of TCR beta was undertaken in CD8+ and CD4+ T cells derived from blood. TEMRA cells were FACS-enriched and CD8+ and CD4+ T cells negatively isolated. Worth noting for this clonotype: No antigen is known for it.

A quantity of roughly 0.5 to 1 ug RNA underwent reverse transcription using random hexamers. immunoSEQ multiplex PCR amplified TCR beta CDR3 across 54 Vbeta, 13 Jbeta. Each CDR3 protein gets one entry after TCRdb re-called the immunoSEQ multiplex PCR reads with MiXCR. The sample has around 270,000 distinct CDR3 sequences; over 75% are singletons. The sample taken for sequencing was CD8+ T cells from PBMCs. The clonotype comes from a human donor with multiple sclerosis. This chain joins TRBV29-1 and TRBJ2-1; D possibly corresponds to TRBD1 (6 bases). The CDR3 DNA reads TGCAGCGTAGACAGGACCTTTGGTGAGCAGTTCTTC. As protein: CSVDRTFGEQFF.